These T cell receptor beta chains were read from a single sample in a study of blood T cell repertoires in COVID-19. Generated by immunoSEQ multiplex PCR, the TCRdb table keeps only in-frame clones and is missing some. The data show roughly 200,000 clones, around 82% seen once. Sequencing was performed on PBMCs or T cells enriched from blood (not recorded which). The origin of the receptors is a man aged 35-49 years who had recovered from COVID-19. Both conserved end residues are part of each CDR3. The order of the fields is J gene, clone size, V gene, D gene, CDR3 protein, CDR3 DNA. The D gene is left open where the match is weak. Not all rows give a size; the values are once, few, many and, for expanded clones, a class.

TRBJ2-1,NA,TRBV4-3,TRBD2,CASSQSPGLARDEQFF,TGCGCCAGCAGCCAGAGTCCGGGACTAGCGCGCGATGAGCAGTTCTTC
TRBJ2-3,NA,TRBV27,TRBD2,CASSPRGGGRTDTQYF,TGTGCCAGCAGTCCCCGGGGGGGCGGGAGAACAGATACGCAGTATTTT
TRBJ2-1,NA,TRBV18,TRBD2,CASSRAGGRPYNEQFF,TGTGCCAGCTCACGGGCGGGAGGTAGGCCCTACAATGAGCAGTTCTTC
TRBJ2-1,NA,TRBV2,NA,CASLGGNNDEQFF,TGTGCCAGCCTTGGGGGGAATAACGATGAGCAGTTCTTC
TRBJ1-5,NA,TRBV28,NA,CASTLGHPSNQPQHF,TGTGCCAGCACCCTGGGACACCCTAGCAATCAGCCCCAGCATTTT
TRBJ2-7,NA,TRBV7-3,TRBD2,CASSLTSGSYEQYF,TGTGCCAGCAGCCTAACTAGCGGCTCCTACGAGCAGTACTTC
TRBJ1-5,NA,TRBV2,TRBD1,CASSEPGQGSNQPQHF,TGTGCCAGCAGTGAGCCGGGACAGGGCAGCAATCAGCCCCAGCATTTT
TRBJ1-6,NA,TRBV7-9,NA,CASSLETANSPLHF,TGTGCCAGCAGCTTAGAGACAGCTAATTCACCCCTCCACTTT
TRBJ2-2,NA,TRBV19,TRBD2,CASSSPPWEGITGELFF,TGTGCCAGTAGCAGCCCCCCTTGGGAGGGAATTACCGGGGAGCTGTTTTTT
TRBJ1-1,NA,TRBV4-3,NA,CASSQVRQDFGNTEAFF,TGCGCCAGCAGCCAAGTGAGACAGGATTTTGGGAACACTGAAGCTTTCTTT
TRBJ1-2,NA,TRBV4-2,TRBD1,CASSQKGTGLLEGYTF,TGTGCCAGCAGCCAAAAAGGGACAGGTCTGCTGGAGGGCTACACCTTC
TRBJ1-2,once,TRBV19,NA,CASSMTEASGYTF,TGTGCCAGTAGTATGACAGAGGCAAGTGGCTACACCTTC
TRBJ1-1,NA,TRBV28,NA,CASSLSREAFF,TGTGCCAGCAGTTTATCCCGGGAAGCTTTCTTT
TRBJ1-5,NA,TRBV6-5,NA,CASRRGFSQPQHF,TGTGCCAGCAGGCGGGGGTTCAGTCAGCCCCAGCATTTT
TRBJ1-1,NA,TRBV5-1,NA,CASSPDSRWDEAFF,TGCGCCAGCAGTCCCGACAGCCGATGGGATGAAGCTTTCTTT
TRBJ1-4,NA,TRBV5-5,TRBD1,CASSSGGTGDEKLFF,TGTGCCAGCAGCTCCGGCGGGACAGGGGATGAAAAACTGTTTTTT
TRBJ2-1,NA,TRBV28,NA,CASSLRGYRGGRNEQFF,TGTGCCAGCAGTTTAAGGGGATACCGTGGGGGCCGAAATGAGCAGTTCTTC
TRBJ1-6,few,TRBV7-9,NA,CASNKQASSSPLHF,TGTGCCAGCAACAAACAGGCATCGAGCTCACCCCTCCACTTT
TRBJ2-7,NA,TRBV6-2/TRBV6-3,NA,CASSYSLTGVYEQYF,TGTGCCAGCAGTTACTCGTTGACGGGAGTTTACGAGCAGTACTTC
TRBJ1-6,NA,TRBV3-1/TRBV3-2,NA,CASSHGRSSYNSPLHF,TGTGCCAGCAGCCATGGAAGGAGCTCCTATAATTCACCCCTCCACTTT
TRBJ1-5,NA,TRBV27,NA,CASSLVGGGEGQPQHF,TGTGCCAGCAGTTTGGTAGGGGGGGGTGAAGGTCAGCCCCAGCATTTT
TRBJ1-2,once,TRBV10-3,TRBD1,CAISEGTVNYGYTF,TGTGCCATCAGTGAGGGGACAGTGAACTATGGCTACACCTTC